Below are 5 T cell receptor beta chains sequenced from a single sample in a study of T-cell reconstitution after alpha-beta-depleted transplantation in children. Using unique molecular identifiers, the investigators prepared the TCRbeta library. Via MiXCR, TCRdb re-called the PCR reads, giving one row per CDR3 protein. The table records fewer than 550,000 distinct CDR3 sequences, about 10% of them present only once. This specimen consisted of PBMCs, obtained before TCRalphabeta/CD19-depleted stem cell transplant. The source is a child aged 2 to 15 with inherited bone marrow failure, due to receive a stem cell transplant.

The genes are TRBV12-3 or TRBV12-4 and TRBJ2-7; the match to TRBD2 covers 14 bases. The CDR3 totals 15 residues. Trimming at V came to 5 bases and at J to 0 bases, leaving 0 bases not matched to a gene. CDR3 DNA: TGTGCCAGCAGTGGACTAGCGGGAGGCTCCTACGAGCAGTACTTC. Its protein is CASSGLAGGSYEQYF.

There are a few counts of this clonotype. The chain couples TRBV20-1 to TRBJ1-4, with a tentative D call TRBD1 (5 bases). Germline V gene lookup returns CDR1 DFQATT and CDR2 SNEGSKA (reference sequence). The length of the CDR3 is 12 residues. V lost 0 bases and J 7 bases, leaving 6 bases between the germline ends. CDR3 nucleotide sequence: TGCAGTGCTAGAGAGGGGGGTGAAAAACTGTTTTTT. Translating gives CSAREGGEKLFF.

The V and J genes are TRBV19 and TRBJ2-5; D could derive from TRBD1 or TRBD2 (5 bases each). This CDR3 comprises 16 residues. Germline CDR1 reads LNHDA; CDR2 reads SQIVND (reference sequence). Trimming took 3 bases from V and 1 from J, leaving 15 bases between them. CDR3 amino acids: CASSILSQAGQETQYF. The CDR3 nucleotides are TGTGCCAGTAGTATCCTTTCACAGGCGGGCCAAGAGACCCAGTACTTC.

This clonotype was picked up many times. The chain uses TRBV11-2 and TRBJ2-4; D gene ambiguous. This CDR3 is 16 amino acids long. V was trimmed by 1 base and J by 2 bases, leaving 12 bases between them. The germline CDR1 and CDR2 sequences are SGHAT and FQNNGV. CDR3: CASSLGVSRTKNIQYF. CDR3 bases: TGTGCCAGCAGCTTAGGAGTATCTAGGACCAAAAACATTCAGTACTTC.

This clonotype came up many times. The chain carries TRBV12-3 or TRBV12-4 and TRBJ2-3, with 8 bases fitting TRBD2. With V trimmed by 3 bases and J by 3 bases, 5 bases remained unmatched. CDR3 length equals 15 residues. The CDR3 loop reads CASSFGASGTDTQYF. In DNA, the CDR3 is TGTGCCAGCAGTTTCGGGGCTAGCGGGACAGATACGCAGTATTTT.